Listed below are T cell receptor beta chains from one sample, sequenced in a study of regulatory T cells in long-lasting Graves disease. TCRdb itself ran the multiplex PCR reads through MiXCR, one entry per CDR3 protein. The profile shows under 350,000 distinct CDR3 sequences, around 20% of them singletons. The sequences come from peripheral blood mononuclear cells (PBMCs), collected when the disease was refractory, from a patient treated with antithyroid drugs. Source of these receptors: a female donor with Graves disease. CDR3s include the opening cysteine and the closing phenylalanine or tryptophan. The D gene is left open where the match is weak. Some rows mark clone size as missing; the rest say once, few, many or name a class of expanded clone.

cdr3_length	j_call	v_call	clone_size	d_call	cdr3_nt	cdr3_aa
13	TRBJ2-1	TRBV12-3/TRBV12-4	-	TRBD2	TGTGCCGCCGGGGGAGGGGCCTACAATGAGCAGTTCTTC	CAAGGGAYNEQFF
15	TRBJ1-5	TRBV27	many	-	TGTGCCAGCAGTTTCTCAGGACGGATCAATCAGCCCCAGCATTTT	CASSFSGRINQPQHF
13	TRBJ2-7	TRBV7-2	-	-	TGTGCCAGCAGCCCTATAACCTCCTACGAGCAGTACTTC	CASSPITSYEQYF
15	TRBJ1-4	TRBV7-2	few	TRBD1	TGTGCCAGCAGCCTTGTAACAGGGGGAAATGAAAAACTGTTTTTT	CASSLVTGGNEKLFF
13	TRBJ2-7	TRBV20-1	-	-	TGCAGTGCCCCGGACTGGGGAAAATACGAGCAGTACTTC	CSAPDWGKYEQYF
17	TRBJ2-7	TRBV3-1	-	-	TGTGCCAGCAGCCAAGTCCATGGTGGCGGAGTGATCTACGAGCAGTACTTC	CASSQVHGGGVIYEQYF
16	TRBJ2-5	TRBV14	many	TRBD2	TGTGCCAGCAGCCAACTTGCGGGAGTCATTAAAGAGACCCAGTACTTC	CASSQLAGVIKETQYF
16	TRBJ2-5	TRBV28	many	TRBD2	TGTGCCAGCAGTCCTGGACTAGCGGGGGGCCAAGAGACCCAGTACTTC	CASSPGLAGGQETQYF
15	TRBJ2-7	TRBV7-3	many	TRBD1	TGTGCCAGCAGCCCGCGGGACAGGAGGAACTACGAGCAGTACTTC	CASSPRDRRNYEQYF
19	TRBJ2-6	TRBV5-6	few	TRBD1	TGTGCCAGCAGCTTTCGTCCGGGACAGGGCTTCTCTGGGGCCAACGTCCTGACTTTC	CASSFRPGQGFSGANVLTF
12	TRBJ2-7	TRBV27	few	TRBD2	TGTGCCATATCCGGGACTAGCGGCGAGCAGTACTTC	CAISGTSGEQYF
14	TRBJ1-6	TRBV19	-	-	TGTGCCAGTAGGATACGGAACTATAATTCACCCCTCCACTTT	CASRIRNYNSPLHF
18	TRBJ1-6	TRBV4-3	-	-	TGCGCCAGCAGCCAAGATCGGGGGTCAGGGGACCTCAATTCACCCCTCCACTTT	CASSQDRGSGDLNSPLHF
12	TRBJ2-1	TRBV24-1	-	-	TGTGCCACCAGTAAGGGCTACAATGAGCAGTTCTTC	CATSKGYNEQFF
16	TRBJ1-1	TRBV14	few	-	TGTGCCAGCAGCCAAGATCGATGGACCGAGAACACTGAAGCTTTCTTT	CASSQDRWTENTEAFF
14	TRBJ2-1	TRBV7-9	-	-	TGTGCCAGCAGCTTAAACCAGAGGTACAATGAGCAGTTCTTC	CASSLNQRYNEQFF
19	TRBJ2-2	TRBV3-1	many	TRBD1	TGTGCCAGCAGCCAATTCGGACAGGGATCCGGACGGAACACCGGGGAGCTGTTTTTT	CASSQFGQGSGRNTGELFF
12	TRBJ2-7	TRBV13	once	-	TGTGCCAGCAGCTTAGAAGTGTACGAGCAGTACTTC	CASSLEVYEQYF
17	TRBJ1-5	TRBV20-1	-	TRBD1	TGCAGTGCTAGAGGGACCGGGACAGGGGCCCCCAATCAGCCCCAGCATTTT	CSARGTGTGAPNQPQHF
13	TRBJ2-7	TRBV20-1	-	-	TGCAGTGCCCCCCCGGGACTTAACTACGAGCAGTACTTC	CSAPPGLNYEQYF
15	TRBJ2-7	TRBV25-1	-	-	TGTGCCAGCAGTGAGGTGACAGGACGGTCTTACGAGCAGTACTTC	CASSEVTGRSYEQYF
13	TRBJ2-3	TRBV2	many	TRBD2	TGTGCCAGCGGGGGGGTCGGCACAGATACGCAGTATTTT	CASGGVGTDTQYF